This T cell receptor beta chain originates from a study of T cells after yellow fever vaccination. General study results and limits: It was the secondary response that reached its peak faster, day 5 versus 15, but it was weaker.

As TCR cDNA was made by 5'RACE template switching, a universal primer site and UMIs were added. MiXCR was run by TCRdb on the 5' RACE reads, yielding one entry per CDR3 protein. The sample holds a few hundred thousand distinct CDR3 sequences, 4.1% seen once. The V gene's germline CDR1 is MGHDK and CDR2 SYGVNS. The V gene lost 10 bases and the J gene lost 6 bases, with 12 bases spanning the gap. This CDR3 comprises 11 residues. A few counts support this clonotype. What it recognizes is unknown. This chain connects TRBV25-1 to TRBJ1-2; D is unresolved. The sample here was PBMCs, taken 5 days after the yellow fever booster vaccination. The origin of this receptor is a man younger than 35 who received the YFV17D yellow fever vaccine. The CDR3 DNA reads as TGTGCCAAAGTTTCAGGCCATGGCTACACCTTC. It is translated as CAKVSGHGYTF.